The 30 T cell receptor beta chains below all came from one sample that was sequenced in a study of control samples from healthy donors and cancer patients. Sequencing used immunoSEQ multiplex PCR; TCRdb keeps in-frame clones, though not all of them. The repertoire includes around 120,000 clones, 88% of them detected once, and about 2.1% sits in the top ten. The material sequenced was blood. Receptor source: a woman in her sixties or seventies in good health.

This clone was seen once. The genes are TRBV10-3 and TRBJ2-1, with a tentative D call TRBD1 (5 bases). Germline lookup yields CDR1 ENHRY and CDR2 SYGVKD. The CDR3 has 11 residues. V lost 10 bases, J lost 7 bases, and 11 bases lay in between. In DNA form, the CDR3 reads TGTGCCAGCCTAGGGGTGAATGAGCAGTTCTTC. Its translation: CASLGVNEQFF.

The V gene is TRBV12-3 or TRBV12-4, the J gene TRBJ2-7; D may correspond to TRBD1 or TRBD2 (6 bases each). Trimming pared 5 bases from V and 9 bases from J, leaving 17 bases between. There are 13 residues in the CDR3. The CDR3 protein is CASSRVRGVGQYF. The CDR3 coding sequence is TGTGCCAGCAGTCGCGTTAGGGGGGTAGGGCAGTACTTC.

CDR3 amino acids: CASSSYTDTQYF. CDR3 in DNA: TGTGCCAGCAGTTCGTACACAGATACGCAGTATTTT. The chain uses TRBV6-2 or TRBV6-3 and TRBJ2-3; D is uncertain. This CDR3 comprises 12 residues. CDR1 is MNHEY and CDR2 is SVGEGT in the germline V gene. V was pared by 4 bases and J by 2 bases, with 4 bases between.

J is TRBJ1-2 and V is TRBV7-9; D might be TRBD1 (5 bases). Germline CDR1 is SEHNR and CDR2 is FQNEAQ (reference sequence). Trimming shortened V by 1 base and J by 4 bases, and 25 bases separated the two germline ends. CDR3 size: 19 residues. The CDR3 DNA reads as TGTGCCAGCAGCTTAGAGCAGGGTTGGACGGTTGGTTCGCTCTATGGCTACACCTTC. Encoded protein: CASSLEQGWTVGSLYGYTF.

The chain has TRBV24-1 and TRBJ2-7, with D maybe TRBD1 (6 bases). Germline V lookup: CDR1 KGHDR, CDR2 SFDVKD. V lost 7 bases and J 3 bases, leaving 15 bases between the germline ends. This CDR3 region has 14 residues. The CDR3 coding sequence is TGTGCCACCAGCCCCCCAGGGGTCCACTACGAGCAGTACTTC. It encodes CATSPPGVHYEQYF.

This clone was seen only once. The CDR3 coding sequence is TGTGCCAGCAGCCCTACCGGGACAGGGGAATCTGGCTACACCTTC. Protein product: CASSPTGTGESGYTF. The gene calls are TRBV5-5 and TRBJ1-2, with 10 bases that match TRBD1. The V and J ends lost 4 bases and 7 bases, in that order; junction bases with no gene match: 10. There are 15 residues in the CDR3. Germline values: CDR1 SGHKS, CDR2 YYEKEE (reference sequence).

This clone appeared once. The chain has TRBV5-4 and TRBJ2-1; 10 bases map to TRBD2. Per the germline V gene, CDR1 is SGHNT and CDR2 is YYREEE (reference sequence). The CDR3 has 16 residues. V was clipped by 0 bases and J by 9 bases; unmatched bases: 9. The CDR3, as DNA: TGTGCCAGCAGCTTGGGCGGACTAGCGGTTTGGGGTGAGCAGTTCTTC. Encoded protein: CASSLGGLAVWGEQFF.

The chain carries TRBV7-8 and TRBJ2-7, with 7 bases fitting TRBD2. The germline V gene encodes CDR1 SGHVS and CDR2 FQNEAQ. This CDR3 region has 15 residues. V was clipped by 3 bases and J by 1 base; unmatched bases: 6. The CDR3: CASSFVASGSYEQYF. CDR3 sequence (DNA): TGTGCCAGCAGCTTTGTGGCTAGCGGATCCTACGAGCAGTACTTC.

This chain connects TRBV24-1 to TRBJ2-5; TRBD2 is a possible D gene (7 bases). This CDR3 spans 13 amino acids. The germline V and J ends were trimmed by 9 bases and 4 bases, with 14 bases remaining between them. Germline CDR1 is KGHDR and CDR2 is SFDVKD. This CDR3 is CATGGGGGETQYF. CDR3 nucleotide sequence: TGTGCCACCGGAGGGGGGGGAGGAGAGACCCAGTACTTC.

This clone was recorded a few times. Here the CDR3 DNA reads TGTGCCAGCAGCCAAGATCGGGGGGTTCTGAACACTGAAGCTTTCTTT. It codes for CASSQDRGVLNTEAFF. The gene calls are TRBV14 and TRBJ1-1; maybe TRBD1 (5 bases). Per the germline V gene, CDR1 is SGHDN and CDR2 is FVKESK. The CDR3 has 16 residues. Trimming cost V 0 bases and J 0 bases, with 11 bases left between them.

The chain has TRBV4-3 and TRBJ1-1, with D uncertain. From germline, CDR1 is LGHNA and CDR2 YSLEER. The CDR3 totals 15 residues. The V end was cut by 1 base, the J end by 1 base, with 10 bases between. The CDR3 DNA sequence: TGCGCCAGCAGCCAAGTGCAAAGATCGAACACTGAAGCTTTCTTT. Amino acids: CASSQVQRSNTEAFF.

This clone was recorded only once. The V and J genes are TRBV5-1 and TRBJ1-2, with 9 bases aligning to TRBD1. V shed 3 bases, J shed 4 bases, and the junction held 4 bases outside the gene matches. CDR3 length: 14 amino acids. Germline V gene sequence: CDR1 SGHRS, CDR2 YFSETQ. The CDR3 protein is CASSYEQGAYGYTF. In DNA form, the CDR3 reads TGCGCCAGCAGCTACGAACAGGGGGCCTATGGCTACACCTTC.

The table lists this clone with a count of one. The chain uses TRBV5-1 and TRBJ2-3; the D is unclear. Germline values: CDR1 SGHRS, CDR2 YFSETQ. The CDR3 covers 14 residues. The V and J ends lost 1 base and 0 bases respectively, with 6 bases between them. CDR3 DNA sequence: TGCGCCAGCAGCTTGAGCTCTAGCACAGATACGCAGTATTTT. Protein: CASSLSSSTDTQYF.

The chain couples TRBV5-1 to TRBJ2-1; 14 nucleotides agree with TRBD2. This CDR3 spans 15 amino acids. With 4 bases clipped from V and 9 bases from J, the junction kept 6 bases outside the gene matches. CDR1 and CDR2 from the germline V gene are SGHRS and YFSETQ. Written as DNA, the CDR3 is TGCGCCAGCAGCACCGGGACTAGCGGGGGTATTGAGCAGTTCTTC. Residues: CASSTGTSGGIEQFF.

This chain links TRBV7-3 with TRBJ2-3; D uncertain. Trimming took 1 base from V and 2 from J, leaving 7 bases between them. The CDR3 contains 14 residues. The germline gives CDR1 SGHTA, CDR2 FQGTGA. CDR3 coding DNA: TGTGCCAGCAGCTTAAGCGGCCTCACAGATACGCAGTATTTT. The encoded protein is CASSLSGLTDTQYF.

V is TRBV5-1 and J is TRBJ2-7; D tentatively reads TRBD1 or TRBD2 (6 bases each). This CDR3 has 14 amino acids. CDR1 is SGHRS, CDR2 YFSETQ, per germline. V dropped 0 bases and J dropped 3 bases, with 10 bases sitting between them. The CDR3 nucleotides read TGCGCCAGCAGCTTGGCCGGGGGCCGCTACGAGCAGTACTTC. Protein sequence: CASSLAGGRYEQYF.

The V and J genes are TRBV3-1 (or the pseudogene TRBV3-2) and TRBJ2-2; D possibly uses TRBD1 or TRBD2 (6 bases each). V lost 1 base and J lost 4, with 10 bases in between. The length of the CDR3 is 15 residues. Per the germline V gene, CDR1 is LGHDT and CDR2 is YNNKEL (reference sequence). CDR3 sequence reads: CASSQGGASTGELFF. The CDR3 DNA follows: TGTGCCAGCAGCCAAGGGGGGGCCAGCACCGGGGAGCTGTTTTTT.

V and J are TRBV5-1 and TRBJ2-2; 10 nucleotides line up with TRBD1. The CDR3 has 14 amino acids. Germline values: CDR1 SGHRS, CDR2 YFSETQ. With V trimmed by 5 bases and J by 5 bases, 3 bases remained unmatched. This CDR3 is CASRTGGRTGELFF. The CDR3 bases are TGCGCCAGCAGGACAGGGGGCCGTACCGGGGAGCTGTTTTTT.

The rearrangement uses TRBV19 and TRBJ1-3, with a weak D call TRBD1 (5 bases). The CDR3 covers 14 residues. Germline V CDR1 and CDR2: LNHDA, SQIVND (reference sequence). V lost 2 bases, J lost 4 bases, and 9 bases lay in between. CDR3 amino acids: CASSIQGTGNTIYF. In DNA form, the CDR3 reads TGTGCCAGTAGTATACAGGGTACCGGAAACACCATATATTTT. The whole variable domain, remainder taken from reference TRBV19 and TRBJ1-3, is DGGITQSPKYLFRKEGQNVTLSCEQNLNHDAMYWYRQDPGQGLRLIYYSQIVNDFQKGDIAEGYSVSREKKESFPLTVTSAQKNPTAFYLCASSIQGTGNTIYFGEGSWLTVV.

This chain links TRBV6-2 or TRBV6-3 with TRBJ2-3; D is possibly TRBD1 or TRBD2 (5 bases each). CDR3 length: 17 amino acids. Germline assignment: CDR1 MNHEY and CDR2 SVGEGT. V dropped 6 bases and J dropped 2 bases, with 21 bases sitting between them. Written as DNA, the CDR3 is TGTGCCAGCAGACCTCCCGGGACCGCCACTCTCACAGATACGCAGTATTTT. Translation: CASRPPGTATLTDTQYF.

The gene calls are TRBV12-3 or TRBV12-4 and TRBJ2-7, with 9 bases identical to TRBD1. CDR3 size: 13 residues. V trimming: 6 bases; J trimming: 3 bases; junction bases outside the gene matches: 3. The CDR3 reads CASRKDRGYEQYF. In DNA form, the CDR3 reads TGTGCCAGCAGAAAGGACAGGGGCTACGAGCAGTACTTC.

This clone was picked up one time. In nucleotides, the CDR3 is TGTGCCAGCAGCACCCGGGACTTGTACTATGGCTACACCTTC. It codes for CASSTRDLYYGYTF. This rearrangement joins TRBV5-4 to TRBJ1-2; D is perhaps TRBD1 (5 bases). The CDR3 has 14 residues. Deletions cut 4 bases from V and 3 bases from J, with 13 bases between. CDR1 SGHNT and CDR2 YYREEE come from the germline V gene (reference sequence).

The CDR3 sequence: CASSPGQGAMGQPQHF. CDR3 nucleotides: TGTGCCAGCAGCCCCGGACAGGGGGCAATGGGTCAGCCCCAGCATTTT. The rearrangement links TRBV3-1 (or the pseudogene TRBV3-2) to TRBJ1-5, with 11 nucleotides matching TRBD1. The CDR3 totals 16 residues. J was trimmed by 6 bases and V by 4 bases; bases with no gene match: 8. CDR1 LGHDT and CDR2 YNNKEL come from the germline V gene (reference sequence).

The chain has TRBV2 and TRBJ2-1, with D possibly TRBD2 on 6 matching bases. Germline loops: CDR1 SNHLY, CDR2 FYNNEI. V was clipped by 4 bases and J by 4 bases, with 17 bases between them. The CDR3 covers 16 residues. The CDR3 DNA reads as TGTGCCAGCAGTGGTCTAGGGAGTGGGGGGTACAATGAGCAGTTCTTC. This encodes CASSGLGSGGYNEQFF.

V and J are TRBV7-8 and TRBJ1-1; the D is unclear. Germline V gene lookup returns CDR1 SGHVS and CDR2 FQNEAQ. With 2 bases removed from V and 0 bases from J, the gap between germline ends came to 7 bases. The CDR3 spans 14 residues. The CDR3 nucleotides are TGTGCCAGCAGCTTAAGACATATGAACACTGAAGCTTTCTTT. Protein sequence: CASSLRHMNTEAFF.

The chain has TRBV20-1 and TRBJ1-1, with no clear D. Germline lookup yields CDR1 DFQATT and CDR2 SNEGSKA (reference sequence). CDR3 length equals 14 residues. The V end was cut by 3 bases, the J end by 0 bases, with 11 bases between. CDR3 amino acids: CSASSSWMNTEAFF. CDR3 in DNA: TGCAGTGCTAGTTCTTCTTGGATGAACACTGAAGCTTTCTTT.

The rearrangement uses TRBV3-1 (or the pseudogene TRBV3-2) and TRBJ1-6; TRBD1 might be the D (6 bases). CDR3 length equals 14 residues. CDR1 is LGHDT and CDR2 is YNNKEL in the germline V gene (reference sequence). V lost 4 bases and J lost 10, with 14 bases in between. The CDR3 DNA follows: TGTGCCAGCAGCCCCTACAGGGCTCGCTCACCCCTCCACTTT. This sequence encodes CASSPYRARSPLHF.

The chain joins TRBV14 to TRBJ2-7; TRBD1 agrees at 9 bases. Germline CDR1 and CDR2: SGHDN and FVKESK. J lost 6 bases, V lost 4 bases, and 16 bases had no gene match. The CDR3 has 17 residues. DNA for the CDR3: TGTGCCAGCAGCCCTCAAACCGGGACAGGGAGTTTAGGCGAGCAGTACTTC. This codes for CASSPQTGTGSLGEQYF. Full variable domain (outside the CDR3, taken from reference TRBV14 and TRBJ2-7): EAGVTQFPSHSVIEKGQTVTLRCDPISGHDNLYWYRRVMGKEIKFLLHFVKESKQDESGMPNNRFLAERTGGTYSTLKVQPAELEDSGVYFCASSPQTGTGSLGEQYFGPGTRLTVT.

V is TRBV3-1 (or the pseudogene TRBV3-2) and J is TRBJ2-1, with TRBD1 as a possible D gene (6 bases). Germline V gene lookup returns CDR1 LGHDT and CDR2 YNNKEL (reference sequence). V lost 4 bases and J lost 3, with 22 bases in between. CDR3 size: 18 residues. The CDR3: CASSPPPLRGLVYNEQFF. CDR3 DNA sequence: TGTGCCAGCAGCCCCCCCCCTCTCAGGGGTTTAGTCTACAATGAGCAGTTCTTC.

The chain joins TRBV29-1 to TRBJ1-2, with D uncertain. The CDR3 is made up of 11 amino acids. V was pared by 3 bases and J by 7 bases, with 9 bases between. Germline V lookup: CDR1 SQVTM, CDR2 ANQGSEA. The CDR3 nucleotides are TGCAGCGTTGATGTCGCAGTTGGCTACACCTTC. Translated: CSVDVAVGYTF.